The clone carrying this T cell receptor (beta chain) appeared a single time. Its cognate antigen is unknown. This specimen comes from a study of OX40 agonist ivuxolimab in advanced cancers. Overall study results and limits: Still undetermined is the antigen specificity of the expanded peripheral T cells.

Samples were taken at baseline and on day 1 of cycles 4 and 7. Profiled with immunoSEQ multiplex PCR; TCRdb holds only in-frame clones, not every one. The table lists about 27,000 clones, around 83% of them singletons. The CDR3 contains 15 residues. The V gene end was trimmed by 4 bases and the J gene end by 3 bases; junction bases not matched to a gene: 5. The germline V gene has CDR1 SGDLS and CDR2 YYNGEE. This sequence originates from an adult with an advanced solid tumor such as melanoma, head and neck, liver or kidney cancer. The rearrangement joins TRBV9 to TRBJ2-3, with 10 bases matching TRBD2. Specimen: CD4+ or CD8+ T cells sorted from blood, collected in a trial of the OX40 agonist ivuxolimab. This chain's CDR3 is CASSPTSGITDTQYF. CDR3 nucleotide sequence: TGTGCCAGCAGCCCCACTAGCGGGATAACAGATACGCAGTATTTT. The full variable domain, in which reference TRBV9 and TRBJ2-3 provide the parts outside the CDR3, is DSGVTQTPKHLITATGQRVTLRCSPRSGDLSVYWYQQSLDQGLQFLIQYYNGEERAKGNILERFSAQQFPDLHSELNLSSLELGDSALYFCASSPTSGITDTQYFGPGTRLTVL.